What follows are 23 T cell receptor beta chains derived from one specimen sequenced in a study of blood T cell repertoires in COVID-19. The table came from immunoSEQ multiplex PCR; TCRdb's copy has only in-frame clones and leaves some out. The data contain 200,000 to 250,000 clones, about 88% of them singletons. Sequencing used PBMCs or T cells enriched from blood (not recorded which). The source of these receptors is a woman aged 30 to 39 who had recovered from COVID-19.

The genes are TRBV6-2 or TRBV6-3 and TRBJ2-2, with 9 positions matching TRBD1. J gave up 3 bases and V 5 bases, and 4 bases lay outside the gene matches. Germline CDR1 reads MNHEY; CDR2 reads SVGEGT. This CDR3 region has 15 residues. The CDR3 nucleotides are TGTGCCAGCAGTAATACAGGGGGCCACACCGGGGAGCTGTTTTTT. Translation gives CASSNTGGHTGELFF.

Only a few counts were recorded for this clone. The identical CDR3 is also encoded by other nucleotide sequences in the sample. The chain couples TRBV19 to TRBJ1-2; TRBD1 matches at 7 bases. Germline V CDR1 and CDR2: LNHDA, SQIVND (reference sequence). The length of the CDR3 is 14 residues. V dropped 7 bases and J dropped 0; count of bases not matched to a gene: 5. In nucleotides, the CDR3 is TGTGCCAGTAATCGACAGGGCTCTAACTATGGCTACACCTTC. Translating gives CASNRQGSNYGYTF.

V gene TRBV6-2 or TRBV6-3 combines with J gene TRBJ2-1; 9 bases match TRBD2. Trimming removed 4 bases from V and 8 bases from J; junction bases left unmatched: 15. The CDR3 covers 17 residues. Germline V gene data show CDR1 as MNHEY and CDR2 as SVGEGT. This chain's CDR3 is CASSSLPTSGRRDEQFF. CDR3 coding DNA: TGTGCCAGCAGTTCCCTACCAACTAGCGGGCGGAGAGATGAGCAGTTCTTC.

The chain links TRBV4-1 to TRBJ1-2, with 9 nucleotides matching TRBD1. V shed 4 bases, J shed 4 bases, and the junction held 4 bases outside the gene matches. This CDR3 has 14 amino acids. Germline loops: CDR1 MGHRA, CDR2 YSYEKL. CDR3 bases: TGCGCCAGCAGCCTAGGACAGGGGCCCTATGGCTACACCTTC. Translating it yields CASSLGQGPYGYTF.

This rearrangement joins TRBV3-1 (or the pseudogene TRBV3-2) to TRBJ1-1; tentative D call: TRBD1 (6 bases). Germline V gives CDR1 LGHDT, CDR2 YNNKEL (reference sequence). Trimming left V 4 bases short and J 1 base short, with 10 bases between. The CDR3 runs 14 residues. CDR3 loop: CASSLLDRNTEAFF. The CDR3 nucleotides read TGTGCCAGCAGCCTCCTGGACAGGAACACTGAAGCTTTCTTT.

Here the CDR3 reads CASSAAGSSYEQYF. CDR3 in DNA: TGTGCCAGCAGCGCAGCGGGGAGCTCCTACGAGCAGTACTTC. This chain links TRBV9 with TRBJ2-7, with TRBD2 matching over 7 bases. Germline V CDR1 and CDR2: SGDLS, YYNGEE. The CDR3 covers 14 residues. Trimming removed 3 bases from V and 0 bases from J; junction bases left unmatched: 3.

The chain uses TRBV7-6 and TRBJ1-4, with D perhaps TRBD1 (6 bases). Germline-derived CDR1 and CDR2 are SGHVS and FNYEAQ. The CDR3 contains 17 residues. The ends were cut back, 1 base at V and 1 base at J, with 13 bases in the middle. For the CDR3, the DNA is TGTGCCAGCAGCTTAGAGGCAGGGGAAGTAACTAATGAAAAACTGTTTTTT. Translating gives CASSLEAGEVTNEKLFF.

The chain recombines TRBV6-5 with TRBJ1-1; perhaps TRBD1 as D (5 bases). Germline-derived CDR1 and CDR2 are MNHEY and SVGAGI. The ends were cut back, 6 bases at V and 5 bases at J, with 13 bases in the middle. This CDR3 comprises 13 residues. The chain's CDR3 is CASRQGHRTEAFF. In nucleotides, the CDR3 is TGTGCCAGCAGGCAGGGCCATCGTACTGAAGCTTTCTTT.

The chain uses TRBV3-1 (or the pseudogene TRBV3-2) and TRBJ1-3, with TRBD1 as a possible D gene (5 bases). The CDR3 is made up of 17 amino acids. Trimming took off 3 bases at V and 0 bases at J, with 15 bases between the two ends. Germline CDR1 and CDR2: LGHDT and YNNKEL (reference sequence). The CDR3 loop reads CASSQAEDSLSGNTIYF. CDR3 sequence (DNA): TGTGCCAGCAGCCAGGCCGAAGACAGTCTCTCTGGAAACACCATATATTTT.

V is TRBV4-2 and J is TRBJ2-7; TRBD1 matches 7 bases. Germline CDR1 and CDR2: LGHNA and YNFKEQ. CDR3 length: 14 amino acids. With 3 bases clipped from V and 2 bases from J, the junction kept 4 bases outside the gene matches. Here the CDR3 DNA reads TGTGCCAGCAGCCATAATGGACAGGCCTACGAGCAGTACTTC. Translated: CASSHNGQAYEQYF.

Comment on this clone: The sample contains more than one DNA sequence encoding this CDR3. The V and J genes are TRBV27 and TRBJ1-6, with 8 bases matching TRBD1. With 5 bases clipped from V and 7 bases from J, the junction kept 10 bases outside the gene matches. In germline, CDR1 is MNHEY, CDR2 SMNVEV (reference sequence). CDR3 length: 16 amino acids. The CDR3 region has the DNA TGTGCCAGCAGTCCAACCCCGACAGGGGTAAATTCACCCCTCCACTTT. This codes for CASSPTPTGVNSPLHF.

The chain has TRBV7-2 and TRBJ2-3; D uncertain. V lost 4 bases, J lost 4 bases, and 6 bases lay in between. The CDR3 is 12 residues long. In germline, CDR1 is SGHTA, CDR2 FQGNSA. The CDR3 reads CASSYAADTQYF. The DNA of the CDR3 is TGTGCCAGCAGCTACGCAGCAGATACGCAGTATTTT.

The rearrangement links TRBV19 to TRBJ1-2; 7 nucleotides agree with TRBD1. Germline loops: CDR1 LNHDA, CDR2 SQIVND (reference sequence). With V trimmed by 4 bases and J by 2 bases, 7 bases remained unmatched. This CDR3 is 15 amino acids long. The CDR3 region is CASSTPDRANYGYTF. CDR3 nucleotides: TGTGCCAGTAGTACCCCCGACAGGGCCAACTATGGCTACACCTTC. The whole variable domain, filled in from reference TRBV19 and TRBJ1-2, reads DGGITQSPKYLFRKEGQNVTLSCEQNLNHDAMYWYRQDPGQGLRLIYYSQIVNDFQKGDIAEGYSVSREKKESFPLTVTSAQKNPTAFYLCASSTPDRANYGYTFGSGTRLTVV.

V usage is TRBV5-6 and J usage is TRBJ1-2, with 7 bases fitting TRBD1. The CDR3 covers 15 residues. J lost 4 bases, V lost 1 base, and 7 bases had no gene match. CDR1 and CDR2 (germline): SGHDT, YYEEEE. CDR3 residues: CASSLRKTGTYGYTF. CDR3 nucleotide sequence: TGTGCCAGCAGCTTGCGGAAGACAGGGACCTATGGCTACACCTTC.

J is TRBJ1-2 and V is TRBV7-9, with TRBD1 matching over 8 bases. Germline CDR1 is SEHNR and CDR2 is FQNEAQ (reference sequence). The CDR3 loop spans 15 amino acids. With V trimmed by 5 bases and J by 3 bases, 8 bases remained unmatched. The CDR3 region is CASSPSGGSYYGYTF. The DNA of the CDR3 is TGTGCCAGCAGCCCCTCAGGGGGCTCTTACTATGGCTACACCTTC.

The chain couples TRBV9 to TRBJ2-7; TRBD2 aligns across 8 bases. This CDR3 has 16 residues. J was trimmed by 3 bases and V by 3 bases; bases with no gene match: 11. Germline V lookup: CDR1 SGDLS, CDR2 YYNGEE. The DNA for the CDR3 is TGTGCCAGCAGCGCCGGGGGGGGCGCCTTGGGCTACGAGCAGTACTTC. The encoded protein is CASSAGGGALGYEQYF.

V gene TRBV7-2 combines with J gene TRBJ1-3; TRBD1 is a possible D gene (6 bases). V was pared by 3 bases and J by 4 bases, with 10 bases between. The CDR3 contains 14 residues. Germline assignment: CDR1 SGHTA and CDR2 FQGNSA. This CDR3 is CASSFTGSGNTIYF. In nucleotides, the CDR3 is TGTGCCAGCAGCTTCACAGGGAGCGGAAACACCATATATTTT. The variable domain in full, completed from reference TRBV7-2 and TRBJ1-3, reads GAGVSQSPSNKVTEKGKDVELRCDPISGHTALYWYRQSLGQGLEFLIYFQGNSAPDKSGLPSDRFSAERTGGSVSTLTIQRTQQEDSAVYLCASSFTGSGNTIYFGEGSWLTVV.

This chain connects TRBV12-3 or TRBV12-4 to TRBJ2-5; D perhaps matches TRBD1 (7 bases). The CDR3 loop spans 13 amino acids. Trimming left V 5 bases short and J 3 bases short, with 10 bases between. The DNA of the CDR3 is TGTGCCAGCAGTGGCGGGACAGAAGAGACCCAGTACTTC. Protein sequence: CASSGGTEETQYF.

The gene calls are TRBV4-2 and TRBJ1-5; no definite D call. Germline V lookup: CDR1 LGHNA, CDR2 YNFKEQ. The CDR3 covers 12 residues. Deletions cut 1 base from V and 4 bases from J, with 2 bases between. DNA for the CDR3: TGTGCCAGCAGCCAAGCAAATCAGCCCCAGCATTTT. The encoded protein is CASSQANQPQHF.

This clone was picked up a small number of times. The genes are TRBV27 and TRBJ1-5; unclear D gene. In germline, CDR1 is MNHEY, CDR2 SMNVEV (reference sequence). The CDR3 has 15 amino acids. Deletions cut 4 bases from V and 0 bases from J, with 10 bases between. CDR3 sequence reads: CASSSDNHSNQPQHF. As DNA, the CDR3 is TGTGCCAGCAGTTCAGACAACCATAGCAATCAGCCCCAGCATTTT.

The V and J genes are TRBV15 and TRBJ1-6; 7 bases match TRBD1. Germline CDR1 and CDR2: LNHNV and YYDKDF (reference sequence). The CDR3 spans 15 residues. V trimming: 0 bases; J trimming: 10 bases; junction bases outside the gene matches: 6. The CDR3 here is CATSRDQGGGSPLHF. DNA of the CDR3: TGTGCCACCAGCAGAGATCAGGGGGGTGGGTCACCCCTCCACTTT.

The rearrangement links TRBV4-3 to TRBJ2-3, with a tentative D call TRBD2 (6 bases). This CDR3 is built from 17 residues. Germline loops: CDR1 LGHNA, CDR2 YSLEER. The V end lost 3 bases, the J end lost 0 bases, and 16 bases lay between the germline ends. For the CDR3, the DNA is TGCGCCAGCAGCCAGGGGCGGGGAGCCGGGAGCACAGATACGCAGTATTTT. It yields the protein CASSQGRGAGSTDTQYF.

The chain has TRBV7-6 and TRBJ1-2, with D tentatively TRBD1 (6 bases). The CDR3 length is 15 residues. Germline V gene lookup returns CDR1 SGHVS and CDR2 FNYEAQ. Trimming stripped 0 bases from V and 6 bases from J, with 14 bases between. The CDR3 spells CASSLAPTGMDGYTF. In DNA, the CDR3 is TGTGCCAGCAGCTTAGCGCCCACAGGGATGGATGGCTACACCTTC.